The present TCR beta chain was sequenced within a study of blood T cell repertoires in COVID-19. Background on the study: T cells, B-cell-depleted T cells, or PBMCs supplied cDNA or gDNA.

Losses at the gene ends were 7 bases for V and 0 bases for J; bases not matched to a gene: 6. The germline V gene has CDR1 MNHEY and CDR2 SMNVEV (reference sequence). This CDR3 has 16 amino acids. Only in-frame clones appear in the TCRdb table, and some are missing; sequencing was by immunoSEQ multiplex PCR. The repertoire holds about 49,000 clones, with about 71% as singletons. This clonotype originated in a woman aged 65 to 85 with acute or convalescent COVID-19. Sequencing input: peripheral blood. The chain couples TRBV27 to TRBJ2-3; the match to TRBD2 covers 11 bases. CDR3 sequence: CASKSRTSGSTDTQYF. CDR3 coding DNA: TGTGCCAGCAAGTCCAGGACTAGCGGGAGCACAGATACGCAGTATTTT.